Listed below are T cell receptor beta chains from one sample, sequenced in a study of cytomegalovirus exposure and HLA in healthy donors. Clones were read by immunoSEQ multiplex PCR, and TCRdb kept only the in-frame ones, dropping some. The sample records some 160,000 clones, about 88% being singletons. The sample comprised PBMCs. Every receptor here comes from a young man in good health and CMV-seronegative. The CDR3 runs from the conserved cysteine through the conserved F or W. D genes are given only for firm matches. The size of a clone is reported for some rows only, either as once, few or many, or as a class for expanded clones.

clone_size,j_call,d_call,v_call,cdr3_aa,cdr3_nt
-,TRBJ1-1,-,TRBV10-1,CASSESSMNTEAFF,TGCGCCAGCAGTGAGTCGTCAATGAACACTGAAGCTTTCTTT
once,TRBJ2-2,TRBD2,TRBV5-4,CASSPGTSGGTGELFF,TGTGCCAGCAGCCCCGGGACTAGCGGGGGCACCGGGGAGCTGTTTTTT
-,TRBJ2-5,-,TRBV11-2,CASSLGRASLKTQYF,TGTGCCAGCAGCTTAGGGCGGGCATCATTGAAGACCCAGTACTTC
-,TRBJ2-7,-,TRBV19,CASSIVPGQPLYF,TGTGCCAGTAGTATAGTCCCCGGACAGCCCTTGTACTTC
once,TRBJ2-5,-,TRBV6-6,CASSYGRGGETQYF,TGTGCCAGCAGTTACGGCCGGGGTGGAGAGACCCAGTACTTC
-,TRBJ1-1,-,TRBV10-2,CASRLGVALNTEAFF,TGCGCCAGCAGGCTAGGGGTCGCTTTGAACACTGAAGCTTTCTTT
-,TRBJ2-7,-,TRBV4-1,CASSPTGPAGYEQYF,TGCGCCAGCAGCCCAACAGGTCCGGCGGGGTACGAGCAGTACTTC
-,TRBJ2-5,TRBD2,TRBV18,CASSPARLAGVETQYF,TGTGCCAGCTCACCCGCCCGACTAGCGGGGGTTGAGACCCAGTACTTC
-,TRBJ2-3,-,TRBV19,CASSIDGISTDTQYF,TGTGCCAGTAGTATAGATGGCATTAGCACAGATACGCAGTATTTT
-,TRBJ1-1,-,TRBV5-4,CASSLYRLNTEAFF,TGTGCCAGCAGCTTGTACAGGTTGAACACTGAAGCTTTCTTT
few,TRBJ2-7,TRBD2,TRBV4-1,CASSPRTSGAYEQYF,TGCGCCAGCAGCCCGAGGACTAGCGGGGCTTACGAGCAGTACTTC
-,TRBJ1-2,-,TRBV13,CASSTRGGTRGYTF,TGTGCCAGCAGCACCCGGGGGGGGACCCGGGGCTACACCTTC
-,TRBJ1-3,-,TRBV10-3,CAISEVGAGNSGNTIYF,TGTGCCATCAGTGAGGTTGGCGCAGGAAACTCTGGAAACACCATATATTTT
-,TRBJ2-7,TRBD2,TRBV25-1,CASSREEPYEQYF,TGTGCCAGCAGCCGGGAGGAACCCTACGAGCAGTACTTC
-,TRBJ2-7,-,TRBV6-5,CASSYSPINERVF,TGTGCCAGCAGTTACTCCCCTATCAACGAGAGAGTCTTC
-,TRBJ2-6,TRBD1,TRBV2,CASSEVPGGLSGANVLTF,TGTGCCAGCAGTGAAGTTCCAGGGGGCCTCTCTGGGGCCAACGTCCTGACTTTC
-,TRBJ2-5,TRBD2,TRBV4-1,CASSQLAGGGGTSQETQYF,TGCGCCAGCAGCCAACTAGCGGGGGGAGGAGGAACGTCCCAAGAGACCCAGTACTTC
-,TRBJ1-3,-,TRBV19,CASSPRQVVTLIYF,TGTGCCAGTAGTCCTCGACAAGTTGTGACCCTAATATATTTT
-,TRBJ2-3,-,TRBV14,CASSQEGGPPHDTQYF,TGTGCCAGCAGCCAAGAGGGAGGCCCTCCACATGATACGCAGTATTTT
-,TRBJ2-1,TRBD1,TRBV7-2,CASSLIRGRNEQFF,TGTGCCAGCAGCTTAATCAGGGGGCGAAATGAGCAGTTCTTC
-,TRBJ1-5,TRBD1,TRBV29-1,CSAVQGADQPQHF,TGCAGCGCCGTACAGGGGGCCGATCAGCCCCAGCATTTT
-,TRBJ1-2,TRBD1,TRBV5-6,CASSTARGRGLYGYTF,TGTGCCAGCAGCACCGCTAGGGGCAGGGGGCTGTATGGCTACACCTTC
-,TRBJ2-3,-,TRBV27,CASSSRGTDTQYF,TGTGCCAGCAGTTCCCGGGGCACAGATACGCAGTATTTT
few,TRBJ2-5,-,TRBV28,CASSLWRETQYF,TGTGCCAGCAGTTTATGGCGGGAGACCCAGTACTTC
few,TRBJ2-7,TRBD2,TRBV15,CATSRGGTTTFYEQYF,TGTGCCACCAGCAGAGGTGGGACTACAACCTTCTACGAGCAGTACTTC
-,TRBJ2-7,-,TRBV29-1,CSVRREAEQYF,TGCAGCGTCCGCAGGGAGGCCGAGCAGTACTTC
-,TRBJ2-7,TRBD1,TRBV28,CASTEQGAGEQYF,TGTGCCAGCACGGAACAGGGGGCGGGAGAGCAGTACTTC
-,TRBJ1-6,-,TRBV7-2,CASSLDSGGYNSPLHF,TGTGCCAGCAGCTTAGATTCGGGGGGCTACAATTCACCCCTCCACTTT
-,TRBJ2-7,TRBD1,TRBV7-8,CASSLTDRGPYEQYF,TGTGCCAGCAGCTTAACGGACAGGGGCCCCTACGAGCAGTACTTC
-,TRBJ2-3,TRBD1,TRBV4-1,CASSRGQGTQDTQYF,TGCGCCAGCAGCCGCGGACAGGGGACCCAGGATACGCAGTATTTT
-,TRBJ2-1,-,TRBV13,CASSFDYEQFF,TGTGCCAGCAGCTTTGACTATGAGCAGTTCTTC
-,TRBJ1-2,-,TRBV19,CASSIDLGGRFSGYTF,TGTGCCAGTAGTATAGATCTAGGAGGGCGGTTTAGTGGCTACACCTTC
-,TRBJ2-7,-,TRBV4-3,CASSWGTGAYEQYF,TGCGCCAGCAGCTGGGGGACTGGGGCGTACGAGCAGTACTTC
-,TRBJ2-1,TRBD2,TRBV9,CASRPTSGSYNEQFF,TGTGCCAGCAGACCTACTAGCGGGAGCTACAATGAGCAGTTCTTC
-,TRBJ2-2,-,TRBV7-9,CASSLGGNTGELFF,TGTGCCAGCAGCTTAGGTGGCAACACCGGGGAGCTGTTTTTT
-,TRBJ2-2,TRBD1,TRBV6-1,CASSRTNRGSGELFF,TGTGCCAGCAGCCGTACCAACAGGGGTTCCGGGGAGCTGTTTTTT
-,TRBJ2-7,-,TRBV20-1,CSSYRAYEQYF,TGCAGTTCCTACAGGGCATACGAGCAGTACTTC
-,TRBJ1-2,TRBD1,TRBV10-3,CAIRPSGQVNYGYTF,TGTGCCATCAGACCCTCGGGACAGGTTAACTATGGCTACACCTTC
-,TRBJ2-2,-,TRBV18,CASSGRGPDTGELFF,TGTGCCAGCTCCGGGAGAGGGCCCGACACCGGGGAGCTGTTTTTT
few,TRBJ1-5,-,TRBV7-2,CASSIRGQQPQHF,TGTGCCAGCAGCATCAGGGGTCAGCAGCCCCAGCATTTT
-,TRBJ1-1,-,TRBV27,CASSLSKGAAFF,TGTGCCAGCAGTTTATCGAAAGGGGCCGCTTTCTTT
-,TRBJ2-1,-,TRBV7-6,CASSGQRTGENEQFF,TGTGCCAGCAGCGGCCAGCGGACGGGGGAGAATGAGCAGTTCTTC
-,TRBJ1-3,-,TRBV21-1,CASSICGTGLSSGNTIYF,TGTGCCAGCAGCATTTGTGGAACAGGCCTGAGCTCTGGAAACACCATATATTTT
once,TRBJ2-7,TRBD1,TRBV11-2,CASSSTRDSRSRSSYEQYF,TGTGCCAGCAGCTCGACCCGGGACAGCAGATCGAGGAGCTCCTACGAGCAGTACTTC
-,TRBJ2-1,-,TRBV6-1,CASSAAGRADNEQFF,TGTGCCAGCAGTGCGGCTGGCAGGGCGGACAATGAGCAGTTCTTC
-,TRBJ1-4,-,TRBV5-6,CASSPNRNEKLFF,TGTGCCAGCAGTCCGAACCGGAATGAAAAACTGTTTTTT
-,TRBJ2-1,TRBD1,TRBV6-5,CASSRSGGSYNEQFF,TGTGCCAGCAGTAGATCAGGGGGCTCCTACAATGAGCAGTTCTTC